This section outlines one T cell receptor beta chain sequence together with its context. Its antigen is currently not known. Base quality data are lacking; no much larger clone is found one base away. In the prospective study, participants were about 18 to 95 years old, resided in approximately 22 geographic areas of the United States, and were enrolled through a virtual design. To assign participants to cohorts, the prospective study relied on clinical history that participants themselves reported in a screening survey and a study questionnaire. Recovered participants in ImmuneRACE Cohort 3 were defined as having two consecutive negative NP/OP PCR tests, clearance from a healthcare professional, or resolution of symptoms. Mobile phlebotomists in the prospective study collected whole blood, serum and a nasopharyngeal or oropharyngeal swab from every participant. Prospective study participants could optionally give additional blood draws and questionnaires over a 2-month period. Blood samples from the prospective study were shipped frozen or at room temperature prior to DNA extraction.

These data come from a study of blood T cell repertoires in COVID-19 (TCRdb year 2020). Background for the entire study: The collaborator samples originated in the United States, Italy and Spain and spanned the acute and convalescent phases of COVID-19. A de-identified subject ID, COVID-19 status, age in years and sex were almost always included in the sample metadata. The prospective study material was composed of cDNA or gDNA derived from T cells, B-cell-depleted T cells, or PBMCs. HLA class I and class II types, where available, came from metadata supplied by the sample provider rather than from assay-based typing. The repertoires were made available in a free public database intended to serve as a resource for research on the immune response to SARS-CoV-2. Deeply sampled blood TCRbeta repertoires from subjects exposed to, actively infected with, or recovered from COVID-19 were included in the dataset. Samples were obtained from the ongoing ImmuneRACE study (first 160 participants) and from over 1,000 subjects provided by 6 global collaborators. Broad study findings and their caveats: How much clinical and demographic metadata was included differed by source and by participant, and the metadata was provided uncurated.

The immunoSEQ Assay, a bias-controlled multiplex PCR, was used to amplify TCRbeta CDR3 regions from genomic DNA. As for the authors' bioinformatics: Nucleated cell counts per sample were estimated from amplification of reference gene primers within the assay. To quantify the absolute abundance of each unique TCRbeta CDR3 rearrangement, sequence reads were collapsed and filtered. For each sample, productive Simpson clonality was calculated as the square root of Simpson's diversity index across productive rearrangements. The immuneACCESS repertoire file appears here via TCRdb, limited to in-frame rearrangements. These files lack a portion of the clones; in checked studies, under half of the deficit traces to unresolved V genes, and the cause of the others is not known. V and J calls and clone size are those listed in that table; D and trimming were worked out from the DNA. The sample includes under 450,000 clones, with roughly four fifths observed a single time. The ten largest clones take up about 5.4% of the sample.

The germline V gene (reference sequence) yields MNHEY for CDR1 and SMNVEV for CDR2. The CDR3, cysteine through phenylalanine, is 13 amino acids long. The only DNA kept is the CDR3, 39 bases in frame from the first base. V is pared back by 7 bases and J by 8 bases, with 17 bases lying between the germline termini. The chain is assembled from TRBV27 and TRBJ1-2; TRBD1 is a possible D gene, resting on 5 matching bases. Sequencing used PBMCs or T cells enriched from blood (not recorded which). The TCR was taken from a woman in her fifties or sixties who had recovered from COVID-19. This receptor carries the CDR3 CASNRVQGGGYTF. The nucleotides are TGTGCCAGCAATCGCGTCCAGGGTGGCGGCTACACCTTC.